This is a list of T cell receptor beta chains from one sample in a study of T cell changes during pregnancy in multiple sclerosis. The assay was immunoSEQ multiplex PCR, and TCRdb's table has in-frame clones only and misses some. Found here are tens of thousands of clones, about nine tenths of them singletons; the top ten hold around 8%. The specimen was CD8+ T cells from peripheral blood mononuclear cells, collected in the first trimester of pregnancy. These receptors were taken from a female donor in good health, enrolled as a control in a pregnancy study. CDR3s include the opening cysteine and the closing phenylalanine or tryptophan. A D gene is named only where the DNA matches it firmly. Size is stated for part of the rows, as once, few or many counts, or as a class when the clone is expanded.

-,TRBJ2-3,-,TRBV14,CASSQAPYTQYF,TGTGCCAGCAGCCAAGCTCCCTATACGCAGTATTTT
few,TRBJ1-1,TRBD1,TRBV29-1,CSVRQGETEAFF,TGCAGCGTTCGACAGGGGGAGACTGAAGCTTTCTTT
-,TRBJ1-4,TRBD1,TRBV7-8,CASSFGQGSTNEKLFF,TGTGCCAGCAGCTTTGGACAGGGCTCAACTAATGAAAAACTGTTTTTT
-,TRBJ2-7,-,TRBV7-9,CASSPYYEQYF,TGTGCCAGCAGCCCCTACTACGAGCAGTACTTC
-,TRBJ2-7,TRBD1,TRBV18,CASSLQTRGQGREYEQYF,TGTGCCAGCTCACTCCAAACGCGGGGACAGGGGAGAGAATACGAGCAGTACTTC
-,TRBJ1-2,-,TRBV5-6,CASSWGGNGYTF,TGTGCCAGCAGCTGGGGCGGGAATGGCTACACCTTC
-,TRBJ2-4,-,TRBV5-4,CASSLAETKNIQYF,TGTGCCAGCAGCTTAGCGGAAACCAAAAACATTCAGTACTTC
-,TRBJ2-7,TRBD1,TRBV5-1,CASQQGPEQYF,TGCGCCAGCCAACAGGGGCCCGAGCAGTACTTC
-,TRBJ2-1,-,TRBV27,CASSPGMAGWSSYNEQFF,TGTGCCAGCAGTCCCGGCATGGCTGGATGGAGCTCCTACAATGAGCAGTTCTTC
-,TRBJ1-2,TRBD1,TRBV27,CASSLGTAGSDGYTF,TGTGCCAGCAGTCTAGGGACAGCGGGCTCTGATGGCTACACCTTC
-,TRBJ1-6,TRBD1,TRBV11-3,CASSRDSFTPLHF,TGTGCCAGCAGCAGGGACAGTTTTACACCCCTCCACTTT
once,TRBJ2-3,-,TRBV9,CASSVVWGGPTDTQYF,TGTGCCAGCAGCGTAGTGTGGGGGGGGCCCACAGATACGCAGTATTTT
-,TRBJ1-4,-,TRBV27,CASSWRGNHNEKLFF,TGTGCCAGCAGTTGGCGGGGCAACCATAATGAAAAACTGTTTTTT
-,TRBJ1-1,-,TRBV9,CASSVGSLDEAFF,TGTGCCAGCAGCGTAGGTAGTCTTGATGAAGCTTTCTTT
-,TRBJ1-2,-,TRBV5-6,CASSWESGGYTF,TGTGCCAGCAGCTGGGAGTCGGGCGGCTACACCTTC
-,TRBJ2-5,-,TRBV7-8,CASSLPGQETQYF,TGTGCCAGCAGCTTACCGGGACAAGAGACCCAGTACTTC
-,TRBJ1-5,-,TRBV2,CASSGTYSNQPQHF,TGTGCCAGCAGCGGGACTTATAGCAATCAGCCCCAGCATTTT
medium-sized,TRBJ2-1,TRBD2,TRBV14,CASTSKAGVYNEQFF,TGTGCCAGCACTTCCAAAGCGGGGGTCTACAATGAGCAGTTCTTC